The T cell receptor beta chain under discussion was sequenced for a study of blood T cell repertoires in COVID-19. Study at large: Sources were T cells, B-cell-depleted T cells, or PBMCs; the material itself was cDNA or gDNA.

Germline V gene lookup returns CDR1 MNHNS and CDR2 SASEGT. The V end was cut by 1 base, the J end by 5 bases, with 11 bases between. CDR3 size: 14 residues. As processed by the authors: By means of reference gene primer amplification, nucleated cell counts were estimated. TCRdb's table, derived via immunoSEQ multiplex PCR, lists solely in-frame clones and lacks some. D and trimming were read from the DNA, whereas the V and J calls and clone size are those reported in that table. The sample includes some 85,000 clones, less than 85% seen only once; the top ten take 15% to 20%. The genes are TRBV6-1 and TRBJ2-5, with D uncertain. The source of this sequence is a woman over 75 with acute or convalescent COVID-19. Sequencing was carried out using peripheral blood. CDR3 protein: CASSEGWRAETQYF. CDR3 in DNA: TGTGCCAGCAGTGAAGGTTGGAGAGCTGAGACCCAGTACTTC.